A selection of T cell receptor beta chains follows, all from one sample in a study of T cell repertoires in cytomegalovirus infection. These receptors' targets are unknown. TCRdb called the reads again in MiXCR, with one record for every CDR3 protein. Of hundreds of thousands of distinct CDR3 sequences listed, under 55% were seen once; the top ten hold roughly two fifths. This sample comprised cultured PBMCs, obtained from culture after CMV antigen stimulation. The receptors were sampled from a human donor in good health (CMV status not recorded). Some clones in this sample may be carry-over from other donors' samples. The CDR3 runs from the conserved cysteine through the conserved F or W. The order of the fields is clone size, J gene, V gene, D gene, CDR3 protein, CDR3 DNA. A D gene is named only where the DNA matches it firmly. Size is stated for part of the rows, as once, few or many counts, or as a class when the clone is expanded.

. | TRBJ2-3 | TRBV6-6 | TRBD1 | CASRLGQGRGTQYF | TGTGCCAGCAGGCTTGGACAGGGGAGGGGTACGCAGTATTTT
few | TRBJ1-5 | TRBV7-2 | TRBD1 | CASSLGTGEGPQHF | TGTGCCAGCAGCTTAGGTACAGGGGAGGGTCCCCAGCATTTT
. | TRBJ2-5 | TRBV6-7 | TRBD2 | CASREASGSKETQYF | TGTGCCAGCAGGGAGGCTAGCGGGAGTAAAGAGACCCAGTACTTC
. | TRBJ2-3 | TRBV7-6 | TRBD2 | CASRISGRGTDTQYF | TGTGCCAGCAGAATCAGCGGGAGAGGCACAGATACGCAGTATTTT
. | TRBJ2-1 | TRBV6-6 | TRBD2 | CASSGLAVLRGEQFF | TGTGCCAGCAGTGGACTAGCGGTCCTTAGGGGTGAGCAGTTCTTC
. | TRBJ2-7 | TRBV20-1 | . | CSARAGQLGEQYF | TGCAGTGCTAGGGCCGGACAGTTGGGCGAGCAGTACTTC
few | TRBJ2-7 | TRBV7-2 | . | CASSPNLQAAYEQYF | TGTGCCAGCAGCCCTAACTTACAGGCCGCCTACGAGCAGTACTTC
. | TRBJ2-3 | TRBV29-1 | . | CSVERPAVSTDTQYF | TGCAGCGTTGAGAGACCGGCGGTGTCCACAGATACGCAGTATTTT
. | TRBJ2-2 | TRBV7-6 | TRBD2 | CASRPTSGRPGELFF | TGTGCCAGCAGGCCGACTAGCGGGCGCCCCGGGGAGCTGTTTTTT
few | TRBJ1-2 | TRBV7-2 | . | CASSLALQNYGYTF | TGTGCCAGCAGCTTAGCGCTCCAAAACTATGGCTACACCTTC
few | TRBJ1-1 | TRBV2 | . | CASKAESLTEAFF | TGTGCCAGCAAGGCGGAATCCCTCACTGAAGCTTTCTTT
. | TRBJ1-1 | TRBV6-1 | . | CASTYRENTEAFF | TGTGCCAGCACCTACAGGGAGAACACTGAAGCTTTCTTT
few | TRBJ1-1 | TRBV12-3/TRBV12-4 | . | CASSLSSVSGPTAFF | TGTGCCAGCAGCCTCTCATCGGTCTCAGGACCCACGGCTTTCTTT
. | TRBJ2-3 | TRBV5-3 | TRBD2 | CASSRASGRPSTDTQYF | TGTGCCAGCAGCCGCGCTAGCGGCCGTCCTAGCACAGATACGCAGTATTTT
few | TRBJ2-3 | TRBV7-9 | . | CASSSGVGTDTQYF | TGTGCCAGCAGCTCAGGGGTGGGCACAGATACGCAGTATTTT
. | TRBJ1-6 | TRBV5-1 | . | CASSWGSGSGSNSPLHF | TGCGCCAGCAGCTGGGGGAGTGGTAGTGGCTCGAATTCACCCCTCCACTTT
few | TRBJ2-3 | TRBV7-2 | TRBD2 | CASSLMTGTSGTDTQYF | TGTGCCAGCAGCTTGATGACCGGGACTAGCGGCACAGATACGCAGTATTTT
. | TRBJ2-5 | TRBV5-4 | TRBD2 | CASSFPGGALGETQYF | TGTGCCAGCAGCTTCCCCGGGGGGGCCCTTGGGGAGACCCAGTACTTC
. | TRBJ2-3 | TRBV6-1 | TRBD2 | CASRPLIAGGFTDTQYF | TGTGCCAGCAGACCGCTAATAGCGGGGGGGTTCACAGATACGCAGTATTTT
few | TRBJ2-2 | TRBV6-5 | . | CASSDTGPGDTGELFF | TGTGCCAGCAGTGACACAGGCCCCGGGGACACCGGGGAGCTGTTTTTT
. | TRBJ2-7 | TRBV20-1 | . | CSARLRDYEQYF | TGCAGTGCTAGATTGCGGGACTACGAGCAGTACTTC
few | TRBJ2-4 | TRBV7-2 | . | CASSSPWTAKNIQYF | TGTGCCAGCAGCTCCCCGTGGACGGCCAAAAACATTCAGTACTTC
few | TRBJ2-3 | TRBV6-2/TRBV6-3 | . | CASSRPRASDTQYF | TGTGCCAGCAGTAGGCCGCGGGCCTCAGATACGCAGTATTTT
few | TRBJ1-2 | TRBV12-3/TRBV12-4 | . | CASSPDTLNGYTF | TGTGCCAGCAGCCCCGACACCTTAAATGGCTACACCTTC
. | TRBJ2-3 | TRBV7-6 | . | CASSLEGGSTDTQYF | TGTGCCAGCAGCTTAGAGGGCGGGAGCACAGATACGCAGTATTTT
. | TRBJ1-2 | TRBV10-3 | . | CAINHGNYGYTF | TGTGCCATCAATCACGGGAACTATGGCTACACCTTC
few | TRBJ2-7 | TRBV19 | . | CASSGADTYEQYF | TGTGCCAGCTCGGGGGCCGATACCTACGAGCAGTACTTC
. | TRBJ1-1 | TRBV6-6 | TRBD1 | CASSYLRDRGREAEAFF | TGTGCCAGCAGTTACTTGAGGGACAGGGGGCGCGAAGCTGAAGCTTTCTTT
. | TRBJ1-1 | TRBV20-1 | . | CSARGDVGEAFF | TGCAGTGCTAGAGGGGACGTGGGTGAAGCTTTCTTT
. | TRBJ2-3 | TRBV5-6 | TRBD2 | CASSLVRLARSTDTQYF | TGTGCCAGCAGCTTGGTAAGACTAGCGCGAAGCACAGATACGCAGTATTTT
few | TRBJ1-2 | TRBV7-9 | . | CASAQGRIYGYTF | TGTGCCAGCGCACAGGGACGGATATATGGCTACACCTTC
. | TRBJ1-1 | TRBV12-3/TRBV12-4 | TRBD1 | CASSYWTGGEAFF | TGTGCCAGCAGCTATTGGACAGGGGGAGAAGCTTTCTTT
. | TRBJ1-6 | TRBV19 | TRBD1 | CASTSQGLYNSPLHF | TGTGCCAGTACCTCACAGGGGCTGTATAATTCACCCCTCCACTTT
. | TRBJ2-7 | TRBV6-1 | . | CASWWGAYEQYF | TGTGCCAGCTGGTGGGGAGCCTACGAGCAGTACTTC
. | TRBJ1-1 | TRBV20-1 | TRBD1 | CSARDRTNTEAFF | TGCAGTGCTCGGGACAGGACGAACACTGAAGCTTTCTTT
many | TRBJ2-5 | TRBV7-2 | TRBD1 | CASSPQQGWGETQYF | TGTGCCAGCAGCCCTCAACAGGGGTGGGGGGAGACCCAGTACTTC
. | TRBJ2-7 | TRBV19 | . | CASSMVGPTYEQYF | TGTGCCAGTAGTATGGTGGGGCCCACCTACGAGCAGTACTTC
few | TRBJ1-3 | TRBV20-1 | . | CSASVPGNTIYF | TGCAGTGCTAGTGTCCCTGGAAACACCATATATTTT
few | TRBJ2-6 | TRBV7-2 | . | CASSFALVTSGANVLTF | TGTGCCAGCAGCTTCGCACTAGTAACCTCTGGGGCCAACGTCCTGACTTTC
. | TRBJ2-5 | TRBV7-9 | . | CASSHLLETQYF | TGTGCCAGCAGCCACTTACTTGAGACCCAGTACTTC
few | TRBJ1-1 | TRBV28 | . | CASSFWTNTEAFF | TGTGCCAGCAGTTTTTGGACGAACACTGAAGCTTTCTTT
. | TRBJ2-1 | TRBV4-1 | TRBD1 | CASSLRLDRGNEQFF | TGCGCCAGCAGCCTCCGGCTCGACAGGGGCAATGAGCAGTTCTTC
. | TRBJ2-7 | TRBV7-9 | . | CASSRLQRSYEQYF | TGTGCCAGCAGCCGCCTTCAAAGGAGTTACGAGCAGTACTTC
many | TRBJ2-1 | TRBV7-2 | . | CASGHPGGSASYNEQFF | TGTGCCAGCGGGCACCCAGGCGGTTCTGCATCCTACAATGAGCAGTTCTTC
. | TRBJ2-3 | TRBV20-1 | TRBD2 | CSARLAGRRADTQYF | TGCAGTGCTAGACTAGCGGGAAGGAGGGCAGATACGCAGTATTTT
. | TRBJ2-1 | TRBV15 | TRBD2 | CATSRAPGLTYNEQFF | TGTGCCACCAGCAGGGCCCCGGGACTAACATACAATGAGCAGTTCTTC
few | TRBJ1-6 | TRBV11-2 | . | CASSLRPAGDYNSPLHF | TGTGCCAGCAGCTTAAGGCCGGCAGGGGACTATAATTCACCCCTCCACTTT
. | TRBJ2-1 | TRBV7-2 | TRBD2 | CASSLVAGGDNEQFF | TGTGCCAGCAGCTTAGTGGCGGGAGGAGACAATGAGCAGTTCTTC
few | TRBJ2-6 | TRBV6-1 | . | CASSVLASGANVLTF | TGTGCCAGCAGTGTATTGGCCTCTGGGGCCAACGTCCTGACTTTC
. | TRBJ1-1 | TRBV6-1 | . | CASSAAPEWVLSREAFF | TGTGCCAGCAGTGCGGCCCCCGAATGGGTACTGAGTCGTGAAGCTTTCTTT
few | TRBJ2-7 | TRBV7-2 | . | CASSLDGRLLSYEQYF | TGTGCCAGCAGCTTAGATGGGCGACTCCTATCCTACGAGCAGTACTTC
few | TRBJ1-5 | TRBV7-9 | . | CASSWAGGANQPQHF | TGTGCCAGCAGCTGGGCCGGGGGGGCCAATCAGCCCCAGCATTTT
. | TRBJ1-4 | TRBV28 | . | CASSKPKGHLNEKLFF | TGTGCCAGCAGCAAACCGAAAGGGCACCTTAATGAAAAACTGTTTTTT
. | TRBJ1-1 | TRBV12-3/TRBV12-4 | . | CASSLGAVEAFF | TGTGCCAGCAGTTTGGGAGCAGTTGAAGCTTTCTTT